The TCR beta chain described here comes from a study of TIL therapy for anti-PD-1-resistant metastatic lung cancer. Turning to the study itself: Median patient age was about 55, ranging about 38-80 years. A handful of tumors were EGFR-mutant and two were ALK-rearranged.

Noted time point: pre-treatment sample, taken before nivolumab and TIL therapy. The tumor samples were excised metastases, mostly pleural nodules or supraclavicular lymph nodes. Stage 4 NSCLC adults joined between October 2017 and January 2020. The libraries were made with immunoSEQ v3. Each library reached 1.9 million or so read pairs, or about 5-6.5 million at deep level. The protocol was immunoSEQ multiplex PCR, while the TCRdb copy is restricted to in-frame clones and leaves out a portion. The profile shows tens of thousands of clones, 72% of them singletons. The germline CDR1 and CDR2 sequences are SQVTM and ANQGSEA. The CDR3 consists of 16 residues. The V and J ends lost 6 bases and 6 bases respectively, with 24 bases between them.

The clonotype originates from a person between 30 and 80 years old with non-small cell lung cancer. V usage is TRBV29-1 and J usage is TRBJ2-4; possibly TRBD2 for D (6 bases). Sequenced material: tumor tissue, taken at baseline. CDR3 DNA sequence: TGCAGCGTCGGACTCAGAGGAGGGGATAAGGGAAACATTCAGTACTTC. Protein product: CSVGLRGGDKGNIQYF.